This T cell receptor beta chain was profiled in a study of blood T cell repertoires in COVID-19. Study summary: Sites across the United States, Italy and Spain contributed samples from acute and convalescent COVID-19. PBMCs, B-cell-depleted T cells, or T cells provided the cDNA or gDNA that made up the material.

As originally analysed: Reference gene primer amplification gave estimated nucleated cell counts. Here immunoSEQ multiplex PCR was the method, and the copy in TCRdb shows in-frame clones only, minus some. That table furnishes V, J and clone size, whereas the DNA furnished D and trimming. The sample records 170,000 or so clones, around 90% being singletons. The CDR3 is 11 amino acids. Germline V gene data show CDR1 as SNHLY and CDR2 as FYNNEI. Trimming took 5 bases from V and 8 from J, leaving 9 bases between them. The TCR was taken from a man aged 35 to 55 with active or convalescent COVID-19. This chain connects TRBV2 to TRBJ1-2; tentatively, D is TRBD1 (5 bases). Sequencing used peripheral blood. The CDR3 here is CASSPDRGYTF. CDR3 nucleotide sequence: TGTGCCAGCAGTCCCGACAGAGGCTACACCTTC.